The 24 T cell receptor beta chains in this list originate from one sample, sequenced in a study of shared clonotypes between healthy human individuals. Naive CD8 cells were CD45RO-negative, positively selected for CCR7, excluding terminally differentiated effector memory CD45RA+ cells. Repertoires were generated with immunoSEQ multiplex PCR, while TCRdb's copy carries only in-frame clones and drops some. This table holds approximately 1.9 million clones, roughly 95% found once. The sequencing input was naive CD8+ T cells from PBMCs. These receptors were collected from a young man in good health. Some clones in this sample may be carry-over from other donors' samples.

The chain recombines TRBV11-2 with TRBJ1-5; D gene ambiguous. The length of the CDR3 is 16 residues. Trimming stripped 5 bases from V and 0 bases from J, with 14 bases between. CDR1 is SGHAT, CDR2 FQNNGV, per germline. The CDR3 loop is CASSPRTAYSNQPQHF. CDR3 nucleotides: TGTGCCAGCAGCCCAAGGACTGCTTATAGCAATCAGCCCCAGCATTTT.

The V and J genes are TRBV4-1 and TRBJ2-7; D possibly corresponds to TRBD1 (5 bases). V was trimmed by 0 bases and J by 5 bases, leaving 17 bases between them. Germline assignment: CDR1 MGHRA and CDR2 YSYEKL. This CDR3 has 16 amino acids. For the CDR3, the DNA is TGCGCCAGCAGCCAAGACCGTGGTAGGGGCGACGACGAGCAGTACTTC. Its protein product is CASSQDRGRGDDEQYF.

This sequence joins TRBV9 and TRBJ2-5, with D hard to call. Per the germline V gene, CDR1 is SGDLS and CDR2 is YYNGEE. V dropped 0 bases and J dropped 5 bases, with 11 bases sitting between them. CDR3 length: 14 amino acids. This CDR3 reads CASSVGSSWETQYF. The CDR3 nucleotides are TGTGCCAGCAGCGTAGGGTCGTCGTGGGAGACCCAGTACTTC.

About this clone: Other DNA sequences in the same sample also yield this CDR3. The V gene is TRBV7-9, the J gene TRBJ2-7; D remains unclear. The CDR3 loop spans 14 amino acids. From germline, CDR1 is SEHNR and CDR2 FQNEAQ (reference sequence). Trimming stripped 5 bases from V and 0 bases from J, with 11 bases between. CDR3: CASSRVGSSYEQYF. CDR3 sequence (DNA): TGTGCCAGCAGCCGCGTAGGGTCCTCCTACGAGCAGTACTTC. Full variable domain (rest looked up from reference TRBV7-9 and TRBJ2-7): DTGVSQNPRHKITKRGQNVTFRCDPISEHNRLYWYRQTLGQGPEFLTYFQNEAQLEKSRLLSDRFSAERPKGSFSTLEIQRTEQGDSAMYLCASSRVGSSYEQYFGPGTRLTVT.

The chain joins TRBV19 to TRBJ1-3; a weak D match, TRBD1 (6 bases). The length of the CDR3 is 14 residues. V was clipped by 7 bases and J by 2 bases, with 12 bases between them. Germline V gene data show CDR1 as LNHDA and CDR2 as SQIVND (reference sequence). The chain's CDR3 is CASKDRGAGNTIYF. CDR3 DNA sequence: TGTGCCAGTAAGGACAGAGGCGCTGGAAACACCATATATTTT.

The chain joins TRBV6-1 to TRBJ1-5; D is undetermined. Per germline, CDR1 MNHNS and CDR2 SASEGT. The V end was cut by 4 bases, the J end by 7 bases, with 17 bases between. The CDR3 loop spans 15 amino acids. In nucleotides, the CDR3 is TGTGCCAGCAGTGGAACGATAACCCGGAAGCAGCCCCAGCATTTT. Protein sequence: CASSGTITRKQPQHF.

CDR3: CASSVVGAASYNEQFF. Here the CDR3 DNA reads TGTGCCAGCAGCGTAGTGGGGGCGGCGTCCTACAATGAGCAGTTCTTC. J is TRBJ2-1 and V is TRBV9; TRBD1 might be the D (6 bases). Germline CDR1 is SGDLS and CDR2 is YYNGEE. Trimming left V 0 bases short and J 1 base short, with 11 bases between. This CDR3 is 16 amino acids long.

V gene TRBV28 combines with J gene TRBJ2-1, with 7 bases matching TRBD1. The CDR3 consists of 13 residues. The V gene's germline CDR1 is MDHEN and CDR2 SYDVKM. V lost 5 bases to trimming and J lost 6 bases; unmatched junction nucleotides: 4. CDR3 nucleotide sequence: TGTGCCAGCAGTACCGGGACAGTCAATGAGCAGTTCTTC. Translated: CASSTGTVNEQFF. Together with reference TRBV28 and TRBJ2-1, the CDR3 gives the full variable domain: DVKVTQSSRYLVKRTGEKVFLECVQDMDHENMFWYRQDPGLGLRLIYFSYDVKMKEKGDIPEGYSVSREKKERFSLILESASTNQTSMYLCASSTGTVNEQFFGPGTRLTVL.

On this clone itself: In the same sample, other DNA sequences code for this CDR3. V usage is TRBV27 and J usage is TRBJ2-1; D not certain. Germline V gene sequence: CDR1 MNHEY, CDR2 SMNVEV (reference sequence). The CDR3 loop spans 13 amino acids. The germline V and J ends were trimmed by 3 bases and 3 bases, with 6 bases remaining between them. The CDR3 DNA reads as TGTGCCAGCAGTTTGGACGGCTACAATGAGCAGTTCTTC. It codes for CASSLDGYNEQFF.

J is TRBJ1-1 and V is TRBV25-1; 7 bases are a match to TRBD1. Per the germline V gene, CDR1 is MGHDK and CDR2 is SYGVNS. This CDR3 has 15 residues. V lost 3 bases, J lost 3 bases, and 7 bases stayed unmatched. The CDR3: CASSDLQGLYTEAFF. As DNA, the CDR3 is TGTGCCAGCAGTGATCTACAGGGGTTGTACACTGAAGCTTTCTTT.

V and J are TRBV7-9 and TRBJ1-2; no clear D gene. Germline CDR1 and CDR2: SEHNR and FQNEAQ (reference sequence). Trimming shortened V by 2 bases and J by 4 bases, and 11 bases separated the two germline ends. This CDR3 spans 14 amino acids. The CDR3 coding sequence is TGTGCCAGCAGCTTAATCGAGCAGAGCTATGGCTACACCTTC. Residues: CASSLIEQSYGYTF.

This chain uses TRBV27 with TRBJ2-1; TRBD2 is a possible D gene (6 bases). The CDR3 has 15 residues. V lost 3 bases, J lost 5 bases, and 14 bases lay in between. Germline V gene lookup returns CDR1 MNHEY and CDR2 SMNVEV (reference sequence). CDR3: CASSFGTALNNEQFF. The CDR3 DNA reads as TGTGCCAGCAGTTTTGGGACTGCCCTGAACAATGAGCAGTTCTTC.

This chain links TRBV14 with TRBJ2-5; no definite D call. The CDR3 spans 14 residues. The V gene lost 4 bases and the J gene lost 5 bases, with 14 bases spanning the gap. From germline, CDR1 is SGHDN and CDR2 FVKESK. The CDR3 bases are TGTGCCAGCAGCCGGGGTGGGGTCCTGGAGACCCAGTACTTC. As protein: CASSRGGVLETQYF.

The chain is built from TRBV19 and TRBJ2-7; a possible D gene is TRBD1 (7 bases). CDR3 length: 17 amino acids. V was cut by 0 bases and J by 4 bases, with 19 bases left in between. Germline values: CDR1 LNHDA, CDR2 SQIVND (reference sequence). CDR3: CASSIDGRDSGGYEQYF. In DNA form, the CDR3 reads TGTGCCAGTAGTATAGATGGGCGGGACAGCGGCGGTTACGAGCAGTACTTC.

The V call is TRBV5-4, the J call TRBJ2-1, with TRBD1 identical over 9 bases. After removal of 0 bases from V and 3 bases from J, the junction contained 7 bases not matched to a gene. Germline CDR1 is SGHNT and CDR2 is YYREEE (reference sequence). The CDR3 contains 17 residues. CDR3 sequence: CASSLAGTGSYYNEQFF. CDR3 bases: TGTGCCAGCAGCTTGGCCGGGACAGGGTCGTACTACAATGAGCAGTTCTTC.

V and J are TRBV5-1 and TRBJ2-7; TRBD2 aligns across 12 bases. CDR3 size: 15 residues. The junction had 4 bases not matched to a gene; V was cut back by 4 bases and J by 2 bases. CDR1 and CDR2 from the germline V gene are SGHRS and YFSETQ. The chain's CDR3 is CASSPTSGGTYEQYF. CDR3 sequence (DNA): TGCGCCAGCAGCCCAACTAGCGGGGGGACCTACGAGCAGTACTTC.

The J gene is TRBJ2-7, the V gene TRBV30; 8 nucleotides line up with TRBD1. After removal of 5 bases from V and 3 bases from J, the junction contained 3 bases not matched to a gene. The CDR3 loop spans 12 amino acids. Per the germline V gene, CDR1 is GTSNPN and CDR2 is SVGIG (reference sequence). The CDR3 here is CAWATGVYEQYF. DNA for the CDR3: TGTGCCTGGGCGACAGGGGTCTACGAGCAGTACTTC. The whole variable domain, remainder taken from reference TRBV30 and TRBJ2-7, is SQTIHQWPATLVQPVGSPLSLECTVEGTSNPNLYWYRQAAGRGLQLLFYSVGIGQISSEVPQNLSASRPQDRQFILSSKKLLLSDSGFYLCAWATGVYEQYFGPGTRLTVT.

V is TRBV7-9 and J is TRBJ1-1; 7 bases fit TRBD1. V lost 1 base and J lost 0; bases outside the gene matches: 5. The germline gives CDR1 SEHNR, CDR2 FQNEAQ (reference sequence). The CDR3 loop spans 16 amino acids. CDR3 coding DNA: TGTGCCAGCAGCTTAGGGGTAGGGGGCTTGAACACTGAAGCTTTCTTT. This sequence encodes CASSLGVGGLNTEAFF.

The chain has TRBV29-1 and TRBJ2-1; a possible D gene is TRBD2 (6 bases). V lost 2 bases to trimming and J lost 5 bases, with 19 bases between them. CDR3 size: 16 residues. Germline loops: CDR1 SQVTM, CDR2 ANQGSEA. The CDR3 protein is CSVEILGLTLNNEQFF. CDR3 nucleotide sequence: TGCAGCGTTGAAATCTTGGGACTTACATTAAACAATGAGCAGTTCTTC.

The chain combines TRBV7-7 with TRBJ2-1, with 11 nucleotides matching TRBD2. V shed 4 bases and J 8 bases; nucleotides not matched to a gene: 13. This CDR3 has 17 amino acids. Germline V gene data show CDR1 as SSHAT and CDR2 as FNYEAQ (reference sequence). DNA for the CDR3: TGTGCCAGCAGCTCCCGGACTAGCGGGTCCCTTACCGATGAGCAGTTCTTC. This sequence encodes CASSSRTSGSLTDEQFF.

The CDR3 sequence is CASSEGRGENYGYTF. CDR3 coding DNA: TGCGCCAGCAGCGAAGGAAGGGGCGAGAACTATGGCTACACCTTC. This chain joins TRBV4-1 and TRBJ1-2; D is perhaps TRBD1 (5 bases). The CDR3 contains 15 residues. The V and J ends lost 5 bases and 2 bases respectively, with 15 bases between them. Germline V gene data show CDR1 as MGHRA and CDR2 as YSYEKL.

This chain connects TRBV27 to TRBJ2-7, with TRBD2 matching 8 bases. Germline loops: CDR1 MNHEY, CDR2 SMNVEV (reference sequence). The CDR3 runs 17 residues. V was clipped by 6 bases and J by 4 bases; unmatched bases: 17. The CDR3 bases are TGTGCCAGCAGCCCTGCCGTCGTCGGACTAGCCTTTTACGAGCAGTACTTC. Encoded protein: CASSPAVVGLAFYEQYF.

On this clone: A read error may explain this, as a much larger clone is one base away. Other nucleotide sequences in the sample specify the same CDR3. The chain combines TRBV13 with TRBJ1-5; D remains ambiguous. V lost 0 bases to trimming and J lost 5 bases, with 2 bases between them. The CDR3 is made up of 12 amino acids. CDR1 is PRHDT, CDR2 FYEKMQ, per germline (reference sequence). CDR3 loop: CASSLGDQPQHF. For the CDR3, the DNA is TGTGCCAGCAGCTTAGGAGATCAGCCCCAGCATTTT. Looking up the rest from reference TRBV13 and TRBJ1-5 gives the full variable domain: AAGVIQSPRHLIKEKRETATLKCYPIPRHDTVYWYQQGPGQDPQFLISFYEKMQSDKGSIPDRFSAQQFSDYHSELNMSSLELGDSALYFCASSLGDQPQHFGDGTRLSIL.

This rearrangement joins TRBV7-8 to TRBJ1-1; TRBD1 matches 7 bases. The germline gives CDR1 SGHVS, CDR2 FQNEAQ. V lost 3 bases to trimming and J lost 1 base; unmatched junction nucleotides: 2. The CDR3 length is 14 residues. This CDR3 is CASSFGDRNTEAFF. CDR3 nucleotide sequence: TGTGCCAGCAGCTTCGGGGACAGGAACACTGAAGCTTTCTTT.